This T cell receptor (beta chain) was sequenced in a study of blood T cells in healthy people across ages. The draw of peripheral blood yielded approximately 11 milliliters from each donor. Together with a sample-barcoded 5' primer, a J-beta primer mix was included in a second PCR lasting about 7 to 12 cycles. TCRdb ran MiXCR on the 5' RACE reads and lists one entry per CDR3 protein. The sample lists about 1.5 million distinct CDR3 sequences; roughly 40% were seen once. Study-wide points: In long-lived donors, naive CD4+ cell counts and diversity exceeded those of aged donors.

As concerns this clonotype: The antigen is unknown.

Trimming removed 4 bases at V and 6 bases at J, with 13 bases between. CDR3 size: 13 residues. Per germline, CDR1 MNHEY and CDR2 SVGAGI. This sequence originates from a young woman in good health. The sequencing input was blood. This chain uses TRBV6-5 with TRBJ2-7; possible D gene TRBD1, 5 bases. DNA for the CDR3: TGTGCCAGCAGTTCGACAGTTCGCGGCGAGCAGTACTTC. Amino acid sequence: CASSSTVRGEQYF.